A single sample is the source of the 13 T cell receptor beta chains below, sequenced in a study of identical twins. From the 5' RACE reads, TCRdb called clonotypes with MiXCR, one entry per CDR3 protein. This sample yields approximately 280,000 distinct CDR3 sequences, of which less than 9% are seen a single time; 2.1% belongs to the top ten. This sample also belongs to another study, concerning yellow fever vaccine responses in identical twins.

Sequencing was carried out using memory (CD45RO+) T cells sorted from blood. The receptors stem from a woman aged 18-29 years in good health.

CDR3: CASSQDASGGPNIQYF. The CDR3 DNA is TGTGCCAGCAGCCAAGACGCTAGCGGGGGGCCAAACATTCAGTACTTC. V gene TRBV4-2 combines with J gene TRBJ2-4, with TRBD2 identical over 11 bases. V was clipped by 0 bases and J by 6 bases; unmatched bases: 4. The CDR3 is 16 residues long. Per the germline V gene, CDR1 is LGHNA and CDR2 is YNFKEQ.

This clonotype was counted ten times or more. This sequence joins TRBV5-1 and TRBJ1-3; D uncertain. The V gene lost 4 bases and the J gene lost 0 bases, with 11 bases spanning the gap. Looked up from germline, CDR1 is SGHRS and CDR2 is YFSETQ. The CDR3 runs to 15 residues. CDR3 in amino acids: CASSPERGSGNTIYF. As DNA, the CDR3 is TGCGCCAGCAGCCCGGAGCGGGGCTCTGGAAACACCATATATTTT.

The sample holds a few counts of this clonotype. V is TRBV6-1 and J is TRBJ2-7; TRBD2 might be the D (6 bases). The CDR3 consists of 12 residues. The germline CDR1 and CDR2 sequences are MNHNS and SASEGT. V lost 7 bases to trimming and J lost 6 bases, with 13 bases between them. This chain's CDR3 is CASKDYLIEQYV. In DNA, the CDR3 is TGTGCCAGCAAGGACTATCTCATCGAGCAGTACGTC.

The sample holds a few counts of this clonotype. The J gene is TRBJ2-7, the V gene TRBV6-1, with D maybe TRBD2 (6 bases). The CDR3 sequence is 14 residues long. Germline CDR1 and CDR2: MNHNS and SASEGT. Deletions cut 8 bases from V and 6 bases from J, with 20 bases between. CDR3 DNA sequence: TGTGCCAGCGGTAGCGGAGGGTTCACAGGCGAGCAGTACTTC. Residues: CASGSGGFTGEQYF.

This clonotype appeared a few times. The V and J genes are TRBV3-1 and TRBJ1-3; D unclear. With 1 base removed from V and 0 bases from J, the gap between germline ends came to 10 bases. CDR3 length: 16 residues. In germline, CDR1 is LGHDT, CDR2 YNNKEL (reference sequence). The CDR3 loop reads CASSQADGVSGNTIYF. For the CDR3, the DNA is TGTGCCAGCAGCCAAGCCGACGGGGTCTCTGGAAACACCATATATTTT.

This clonotype turned up a few times. The chain couples TRBV27 to TRBJ2-1, with D possibly being TRBD2 (6 bases). Trimming removed 5 bases from V and 4 bases from J, with 21 bases in between. Per germline, CDR1 MNHEY and CDR2 SMNVEV (reference sequence). The CDR3 is made up of 17 amino acids. CDR3 protein: CASSLGGSGQFYNEQFF. The CDR3 DNA sequence: TGTGCCAGCAGTCTGGGGGGTAGCGGACAATTTTACAATGAGCAGTTCTTC.

This chain links TRBV5-4 with TRBJ2-1; perhaps D is TRBD1 or TRBD2 (6 bases each). Trimming removed 0 bases at V and 1 base at J, with 11 bases between. Germline lookup yields CDR1 SGHNT and CDR2 YYREEE (reference sequence). The CDR3 totals 16 residues. The CDR3 protein is CASSLGLGGSYNEQFF. CDR3 in DNA: TGTGCCAGCAGCTTGGGACTAGGGGGTTCCTACAATGAGCAGTTCTTC.

This clonotype was detected a few times. The chain uses TRBV7-9 and TRBJ2-5; 9 bases are a match to TRBD2. There are 13 residues in the CDR3. From germline, CDR1 is SEHNR and CDR2 FQNEAQ (reference sequence). The trim removed 7 bases at V and 2 bases at J, leaving 2 bases unmatched. The CDR3 here is CASTSGVQETQYF. For the CDR3, the DNA is TGTGCCAGCACTAGCGGGGTACAAGAGACCCAGTACTTC.

The chain is built from TRBV13 and TRBJ2-7, with 8 positions matching TRBD1. Per germline, CDR1 PRHDT and CDR2 FYEKMQ (reference sequence). CDR3 length: 14 residues. Losses at the gene ends were 1 base for V and 5 bases for J; bases not matched to a gene: 4. For the CDR3, the DNA is TGTGCCAGCAGCTTAGCAGGGGGCAAGCACGAGCAGTACTTC. It is translated as CASSLAGGKHEQYF.

The table lists this clonotype with a few counts. The chain recombines TRBV20-1 with TRBJ2-7, with 7 bases fitting TRBD1. Germline CDR1 is DFQATT and CDR2 is SNEGSKA (reference sequence). V trimming: 3 bases; J trimming: 3 bases; junction bases outside the gene matches: 5. The CDR3 loop spans 13 amino acids. This chain's CDR3 is CSASGDRDYEQYV. The CDR3 DNA follows: TGCAGTGCTAGTGGTGACAGGGACTACGAGCAGTACGTC.

The sample holds many counts of this clonotype. The chain is built from TRBV20-1 and TRBJ2-1; D is ambiguous. The CDR3 totals 12 residues. CDR1 is DFQATT, CDR2 SNEGSKA, per germline (reference sequence). Deletions cut 3 bases from V and 6 bases from J, with 9 bases between. Here the CDR3 DNA reads TGCAGTGCTAGCCACTTAACCAATGAGCAGTTCTTC. Protein product: CSASHLTNEQFF.

This clonotype was seen a single time. This may be a read error, as it is one base from a much larger clone. The chain has TRBV7-8 and TRBJ2-4, with 7 bases fitting TRBD1. Germline-derived CDR1 and CDR2 are SGHVS and FQNEAQ. This CDR3 spans 12 amino acids. The CDR3 DNA reads as TGTGCCAGCAGCCAAGGACAGGACATTCAGAACTTC. The encoded protein is CASSQGQDIQNF.

The sample holds many counts of this clonotype. This chain uses TRBV27 with TRBJ2-3; 11 nucleotides line up with TRBD2. Germline loops: CDR1 MNHEY, CDR2 SMNVEV (reference sequence). V lost 5 bases, J lost 4 bases, and 8 bases stayed unmatched. The CDR3 loop spans 16 amino acids. For the CDR3, the DNA is TGTGCCAGCAGTCACCATAGCGGGGGGGCCCCAGATACGCAGTATTTT. This sequence encodes CASSHHSGGAPDTQYF.